The 26 T cell receptor beta chains reported below all come from one sample, sequenced in a study of T cell responses to AZD1222 COVID-19 vaccine. Only in-frame clones appear in the TCRdb table, and some are missing; sequencing was by immunoSEQ multiplex PCR. The sample contains around 140,000 clones, roughly nine tenths of which appear only once. Source: peripheral blood, taken on day 0 of AZD1222 vaccination. These receptors all stem from an adult in good health.

Details on this clone: Other DNA sequences in the same sample also yield this CDR3. The chain couples TRBV4-3 to TRBJ2-7; D may match TRBD1 or TRBD2 (5 bases each). This CDR3 has 15 residues. Per germline, CDR1 LGHNA and CDR2 YSLEER. The germline V and J ends were trimmed by 4 bases and 6 bases, with 19 bases remaining between them. As DNA, the CDR3 is TGCGCCAGCAGCCGAATACTAGGGGAAGCCTCCGAGCAGTACTTC. Translating it yields CASSRILGEASEQYF.

The V gene is TRBV28, the J gene TRBJ1-3; D perhaps matches TRBD1 (5 bases). The CDR3 has 16 residues. The germline V gene has CDR1 MDHEN and CDR2 SYDVKM. The V end was cut by 4 bases, the J end by 2 bases, with 15 bases between. This chain's CDR3 is CASSSLLGETGNTIYF. The CDR3 DNA is TGTGCCAGCAGTTCACTGCTAGGGGAGACTGGAAACACCATATATTTT. Full variable domain (rest looked up from reference TRBV28 and TRBJ1-3): DVKVTQSSRYLVKRTGEKVFLECVQDMDHENMFWYRQDPGLGLRLIYFSYDVKMKEKGDIPEGYSVSREKKERFSLILESASTNQTSMYLCASSSLLGETGNTIYFGEGSWLTVV.

The genes are TRBV15 and TRBJ1-1, with D uncertain. CDR1 is LNHNV, CDR2 YYDKDF, per germline (reference sequence). The CDR3 consists of 15 residues. Trimming pared 0 bases from V and 14 bases from J, leaving 22 bases between. DNA for the CDR3: TGTGCCACCAGCAGAGAGGCGGCGCATCGGACGTCTAAATTCTTT. This translates into CATSREAAHRTSKFF. Filled out from reference TRBV15 and TRBJ1-1, the complete variable domain reads DAMVIQNPRYQVTQFGKPVTLSCSQTLNHNVMYWYQQKSSQAPKLLFHYYDKDFNNEADTPDNFQSRRPNTSFCFLDIRSPGLGDTAMYLCATSREAAHRTSKFFGQGTRLTVV.

J is TRBJ2-3 and V is TRBV6-4; 8 bases match TRBD1. The CDR3 covers 15 residues. Germline CDR1 is MRHNA and CDR2 is SNTAGT. Trimming at V came to 5 bases and at J to 3 bases, leaving 7 bases not matched to a gene. The CDR3 sequence: CASSFQGAGTDTQYF. The CDR3 nucleotides read TGTGCCAGCAGTTTCCAGGGGGCTGGGACAGATACGCAGTATTTT.

The chain joins TRBV29-1 to TRBJ2-1; D may match TRBD1 or TRBD2 (5 bases each). The V gene lost 4 bases and the J gene lost 0 bases, with 13 bases spanning the gap. Germline values: CDR1 SQVTM, CDR2 ANQGSEA. CDR3 length: 15 residues. The CDR3, as DNA: TGCAGCGTTGCCGGGACCGCGAGCTCCTACAATGAGCAGTTCTTC. Its protein product is CSVAGTASSYNEQFF.

The chain's CDR3 is CAWSVRGSGNTIYF. In DNA form, the CDR3 reads TGTGCCTGGAGTGTAAGGGGCTCTGGAAACACCATATATTTT. The chain carries TRBV30 and TRBJ1-3, with D possibly being TRBD1 (5 bases). The CDR3 runs to 14 residues. Per germline, CDR1 GTSNPN and CDR2 SVGIG (reference sequence). V lost 0 bases, J lost 0 bases, and 6 bases lay in between.

This chain links TRBV28 with TRBJ2-1; 9 nucleotides align to TRBD2. This CDR3 spans 20 amino acids. The ends lost 4 bases at V and 2 bases at J; junction bases unmatched: 18. The germline V gene encodes CDR1 MDHEN and CDR2 SYDVKM. CDR3 region: CASSSLVAGDTRSTYNEQFF. The CDR3 region has the DNA TGTGCCAGCAGTTCACTAGTAGCGGGAGATACCCGTAGCACCTACAATGAGCAGTTCTTC.

This chain uses TRBV3-1 (or the pseudogene TRBV3-2) with TRBJ2-7; TRBD2 agrees at 10 bases. V lost 0 bases, J lost 4 bases, and 6 bases stayed unmatched. The CDR3 spans 16 residues. Germline CDR1 and CDR2: LGHDT and YNNKEL (reference sequence). This CDR3 is CASSQDTGLAVYEQYF. For the CDR3, the DNA is TGTGCCAGCAGCCAAGATACAGGACTAGCGGTTTACGAGCAGTACTTC.

The chain has TRBV7-8 and TRBJ1-5; D gene ambiguous. V shed 0 bases and J shed 3 bases, with 12 bases lying between them. The CDR3 runs 16 residues. The germline V gene has CDR1 SGHVS and CDR2 FQNEAQ. In DNA form, the CDR3 reads TGTGCCAGCAGCTTAGCAAGAGTACAGTACAATCAGCCCCAGCATTTT. Amino acid sequence: CASSLARVQYNQPQHF.

The J gene is TRBJ2-2, the V gene TRBV4-3; 10 bases are a match to TRBD2. V gave up 0 bases and J gave up 0 bases; unmatched junction bases: 10. CDR1 and CDR2 from the germline V gene are LGHNA and YSLEER. CDR3 length equals 20 residues. The CDR3 nucleotides read TGCGCCAGCAGCCAAGATGGGGTGCTAGCGGGGGTCCCGAACACCGGGGAGCTGTTTTTT. This codes for CASSQDGVLAGVPNTGELFF.

The V gene is TRBV18, the J gene TRBJ2-7; 11 bases align to TRBD1. The CDR3 is 14 amino acids. CDR1 KGHSH and CDR2 LQKENI come from the germline V gene. V shed 5 bases and J 3 bases; nucleotides not matched to a gene: 3. CDR3 in DNA: TGTGCCAGCTCAGACGGGACAGGGGGCTACGAGCAGTACTTC. It codes for CASSDGTGGYEQYF.

The gene calls are TRBV7-2 and TRBJ2-7; no reliable D call. Looked up from germline, CDR1 is SGHTA and CDR2 is FQGNSA. The CDR3 is 14 amino acids. The V end lost 1 base, the J end lost 2 bases, and 9 bases lay between the germline ends. This CDR3 reads CASSLGMLTYEQYF. DNA for the CDR3: TGTGCCAGCAGCTTAGGGATGCTTACCTACGAGCAGTACTTC.

The chain couples TRBV30 to TRBJ1-6; 11 positions match TRBD1. The CDR3 contains 14 residues. The trim removed 2 bases at V and 10 bases at J, leaving 4 bases unmatched. The V gene's germline CDR1 is GTSNPN and CDR2 SVGIG (reference sequence). The CDR3 protein is CAWSLGQGVSPLHF. As DNA, the CDR3 is TGTGCCTGGAGTTTGGGACAGGGGGTATCACCCCTCCACTTT.

The V and J genes are TRBV7-9 and TRBJ2-2; 9 bases are a match to TRBD1. Trimming at V came to 4 bases and at J to 0 bases, leaving 6 bases not matched to a gene. Germline values: CDR1 SEHNR, CDR2 FQNEAQ (reference sequence). CDR3 length equals 17 residues. CDR3 loop: CASSWSGQGPNTGELFF. Written as DNA, the CDR3 is TGTGCCAGCAGCTGGTCGGGACAGGGCCCGAACACCGGGGAGCTGTTTTTT.

CDR3 region: CSVERDRGGYGYTF. The CDR3 coding sequence is TGCAGCGTTGAACGGGACAGGGGCGGCTATGGCTACACCTTC. This chain joins TRBV29-1 and TRBJ1-2; 10 bases line up with TRBD1. The junction had 4 bases not matched to a gene; V was cut back by 2 bases and J by 4 bases. Per the germline V gene, CDR1 is SQVTM and CDR2 is ANQGSEA. This CDR3 is built from 14 residues.

This clone was recorded only once. For the CDR3, the DNA is TGTGCCAGCAGCGCCGGGTACACAGATACGCAGTATTTT. Its protein is CASSAGYTDTQYF. The V and J genes are TRBV7-8 and TRBJ2-3; D is uncertain. V was cut by 5 bases and J by 2 bases, with 8 bases left in between. This CDR3 comprises 13 residues. The germline gives CDR1 SGHVS, CDR2 FQNEAQ.

The chain recombines TRBV5-1 with TRBJ1-6; D is possibly TRBD1 (5 bases). The CDR3 contains 17 residues. CDR1 is SGHRS, CDR2 YFSETQ, per germline. Trimming removed 4 bases from V and 0 bases from J, with 14 bases in between. CDR3 loop: CASSPAGRSSYNSPLHF. CDR3 nucleotide sequence: TGCGCCAGCAGCCCAGCGGGACGGAGCTCCTATAATTCACCCCTCCACTTT.

This clone was seen a single time. This chain connects TRBV10-2 to TRBJ2-1, with 7 bases aligning to TRBD2. The CDR3 runs to 14 residues. The ends lost 2 bases at V and 2 bases at J; junction bases unmatched: 0. Germline V gene sequence: CDR1 WSHSY, CDR2 SAAADI. This CDR3 reads CASSEREAYNEQFF. The CDR3 bases are TGCGCCAGCAGTGAGCGGGAGGCCTACAATGAGCAGTTCTTC.

This chain uses TRBV19 with TRBJ1-5, with D uncertain. Germline V gives CDR1 LNHDA, CDR2 SQIVND (reference sequence). The CDR3 sequence is 12 residues long. The V end was cut by 1 base, the J end by 13 bases, with 11 bases between. The CDR3: CASSIGPILQHF. As DNA, the CDR3 is TGTGCCAGTAGTATAGGCCCAATTTTACAGCATTTT.

The chain links TRBV7-3 to TRBJ2-5; no reliable D call. Germline values: CDR1 SGHTA, CDR2 FQGTGA. The CDR3 extends over 14 amino acids. Trimming shortened V by 1 base and J by 2 bases, and 8 bases separated the two germline ends. CDR3 protein: CASSLKSGQETQYF. Here the CDR3 DNA reads TGTGCCAGCAGCTTAAAGTCAGGACAAGAGACCCAGTACTTC.

The V and J genes are TRBV29-1 and TRBJ1-2; D gene ambiguous. The CDR3 extends over 11 amino acids. Looked up from germline, CDR1 is SQVTM and CDR2 is ANQGSEA. Trimming took 4 bases from V and 2 from J, leaving 5 bases between them. The CDR3, as DNA: TGCAGCGTTGCGGACAACTATGGCTACACCTTC. Translating gives CSVADNYGYTF.

J is TRBJ2-6 and V is TRBV7-3, with TRBD1 matching 9 bases. The CDR3 has 18 amino acids. V was pared by 5 bases and J by 1 base, with 9 bases of the junction left unmatched. The germline V gene has CDR1 SGHTA and CDR2 FQGTGA. DNA for the CDR3: TGTGCCAGCAGCCTAAGACCGGGACAGGGATCTGGGGCCAACGTCCTGACTTTC. Amino acids: CASSLRPGQGSGANVLTF.

This clone was observed a handful of times. V and J are TRBV6-5 and TRBJ1-1, with a tentative D call TRBD1 (6 bases). V was cut by 6 bases and J by 4 bases, with 12 bases left in between. Germline lookup yields CDR1 MNHEY and CDR2 SVGAGI. The CDR3 length is 13 residues. Here the CDR3 DNA reads TGTGCCAGCAGCCCCGACAGGAGCACTGAAGCTTTCTTT. Its protein is CASSPDRSTEAFF.

DNA of the CDR3: TGTGCCAGCAGTTCCCACTACAGGGGGCGGAACACTGAAGCTTTCTTT. Amino acid sequence: CASSSHYRGRNTEAFF. The V and J genes are TRBV28 and TRBJ1-1, with 9 bases that match TRBD1. CDR1 is MDHEN, CDR2 SYDVKM, per germline. The CDR3 is 16 residues long. Trimming removed 4 bases from V and 1 base from J; junction bases left unmatched: 7.

The J gene is TRBJ1-2, the V gene TRBV5-4; D call uncertain. The germline V gene encodes CDR1 SGHNT and CDR2 YYREEE (reference sequence). The CDR3 is 15 residues long. V was shortened by 0 bases and J by 8 bases, with 17 bases between the two germline ends. CDR3 nucleotides: TGTGCCAGCAGCTTGGATGCTGGGCCTCGGTTGGGCTACACCTTC. Amino acids: CASSLDAGPRLGYTF.

This chain connects TRBV3-1 (or the pseudogene TRBV3-2) to TRBJ2-7; 10 bases match TRBD1. CDR3 size: 16 residues. The germline V gene encodes CDR1 LGHDT and CDR2 YNNKEL (reference sequence). V shed 0 bases, J shed 3 bases, and the junction held 5 bases outside the gene matches. CDR3 DNA: TGTGCCAGCAGCCAAGAATGGGACAGGGGATTCTACGAGCAGTACTTC. Protein product: CASSQEWDRGFYEQYF.